What follows are 14 T cell receptor beta chains derived from one specimen sequenced in a study of shared clonotypes between healthy human individuals. Here immunoSEQ multiplex PCR was the method, and the copy in TCRdb shows in-frame clones only, minus some. The sample carries around 500,000 clones, 81% recorded once. The sequencing input was PBMCs. These receptors all come from a woman aged 40 to 55 in good health. Some clones in this sample may be carry-over from other donors' samples.

The chain couples TRBV14 to TRBJ2-7; 9 bases are shared with TRBD1. Trimming removed 5 bases from V and 1 base from J; junction bases left unmatched: 21. Germline V CDR1 and CDR2: SGHDN, FVKESK. The length of the CDR3 is 20 residues. The CDR3 DNA reads as TGTGCCAGCAGCACCCCGGGACAGGGTATGCAACCGAGAGGATCCTACGAGCAGTACTTC. Translated: CASSTPGQGMQPRGSYEQYF.

V usage is TRBV9 and J usage is TRBJ2-7, with D possibly matching TRBD1 (6 bases). V lost 4 bases, J lost 3 bases, and 17 bases lay in between. The CDR3 is 15 residues long. The V gene's germline CDR1 is SGDLS and CDR2 YYNGEE. The CDR3 is CASSPYGDTIYEQYF. Here the CDR3 DNA reads TGTGCCAGCAGCCCCTACGGGGACACCATCTACGAGCAGTACTTC.

The CDR3 nucleotides read TGCGCCAGCAGCCGCCTAGGTACTGGAAACACCATATATTTT. It is translated as CASSRLGTGNTIYF. This chain uses TRBV4-1 with TRBJ1-3; D is undetermined. V lost 4 bases, J lost 2 bases, and 9 bases lay in between. Germline CDR1 MGHRA, CDR2 YSYEKL. There are 14 residues in the CDR3.

The rearrangement links TRBV6-5 to TRBJ2-7, with 9 bases matching TRBD1. CDR3 length equals 13 residues. After removal of 6 bases from V and 4 bases from J, the junction contained 4 bases not matched to a gene. CDR1 is MNHEY, CDR2 SVGAGI, per germline. CDR3 in DNA: TGTGCCAGCAGGGGACAGGGACTGTACGAGCAGTACTTC. Translation: CASRGQGLYEQYF.

This clone has just one count. The chain recombines TRBV5-6 with TRBJ2-3; 7 nucleotides match TRBD2. Germline V gene sequence: CDR1 SGHDT, CDR2 YYEEEE. This CDR3 has 15 amino acids. The trim removed 0 bases at V and 4 bases at J, leaving 5 bases unmatched. The CDR3 loop reads CASSLVAGAADTQYF. The CDR3 DNA reads TGTGCCAGCAGCTTGGTTGCGGGAGCGGCAGATACGCAGTATTTT.

The chain links TRBV5-1 to TRBJ1-3; 7 bases match TRBD1. There are 16 residues in the CDR3. J was trimmed by 3 bases and V by 2 bases; bases with no gene match: 8. Germline-derived CDR1 and CDR2 are SGHRS and YFSETQ. CDR3 DNA sequence: TGCGCCAGCAGCTTAGCCGACAGGGCAGTTGGAAACACCATATATTTT. This translates into CASSLADRAVGNTIYF.

The V call is TRBV7-8, the J call TRBJ2-1, with D perhaps being TRBD1 or TRBD2 (5 bases each). V lost 4 bases and J lost 15, with 22 bases in between. The CDR3 spans 14 residues. Per germline, CDR1 SGHVS and CDR2 FQNEAQ. CDR3 coding DNA: TGTGCCAGCAGCTCGCCTCCGGGACCCAGCCCCTCGTTCTTC. It is translated as CASSSPPGPSPSFF.

The rearrangement uses TRBV5-1 and TRBJ1-1; D is perhaps TRBD1 (5 bases). In germline, CDR1 is SGHRS, CDR2 YFSETQ. The CDR3 length is 14 residues. V dropped 0 bases and J dropped 4 bases, with 10 bases sitting between them. CDR3 sequence: CASSLGSGATEAFF. DNA for the CDR3: TGCGCCAGCAGCTTGGGCAGCGGGGCCACTGAAGCTTTCTTT.

The chain recombines TRBV2 with TRBJ1-1; 7 positions agree with TRBD1. The CDR3 is made up of 12 amino acids. From germline, CDR1 is SNHLY and CDR2 FYNNEI. V shed 9 bases, J shed 10 bases, and the junction held 11 bases outside the gene matches. CDR3 sequence (DNA): TGTGCCAGTGGGACAGAACTTTCTGCAGCTTTCTTT. Protein product: CASGTELSAAFF.

J is TRBJ2-1 and V is TRBV2; D gene unclear. The germline CDR1 and CDR2 sequences are SNHLY and FYNNEI. The V and J ends lost 5 bases and 5 bases respectively, with 10 bases between them. The CDR3 is made up of 13 amino acids. The CDR3 sequence is CASSTRLDNEQFF. The CDR3 DNA sequence: TGTGCCAGCAGTACCAGACTCGACAATGAGCAGTTCTTC.

This clone was picked up one time. The chain recombines TRBV5-1 with TRBJ2-3; 8 bases map to TRBD2. Germline V gives CDR1 SGHRS, CDR2 YFSETQ. The V and J ends lost 5 bases and 0 bases, in that order; junction bases with no gene match: 8. The CDR3 totals 16 residues. The CDR3 sequence: CASSYFGGASTDTQYF. CDR3 coding DNA: TGCGCCAGCAGTTATTTCGGGGGGGCTAGCACAGATACGCAGTATTTT.

This clone was seen just once. This chain connects TRBV19 to TRBJ1-2; D gene ambiguous. The ends were cut back, 6 bases at V and 0 bases at J, with 11 bases in the middle. The CDR3 is made up of 14 amino acids. Looked up from germline, CDR1 is LNHDA and CDR2 is SQIVND (reference sequence). In DNA form, the CDR3 reads TGTGCCAGTAGGAAGGTCGCCGCTAACTATGGCTACACCTTC. Translating gives CASRKVAANYGYTF.

The chain carries TRBV11-2 and TRBJ2-1, with 8 bases that match TRBD1. The CDR3 runs to 15 residues. Per the germline V gene, CDR1 is SGHAT and CDR2 is FQNNGV. Trimming took 5 bases from V and 3 from J; bases not matched to a gene: 6. The CDR3 protein is CASSPQGADYNEQFF. DNA for the CDR3: TGTGCCAGCAGCCCCCAGGGGGCTGACTACAATGAGCAGTTCTTC.

The rearrangement joins TRBV7-2 to TRBJ1-3, with 8 bases identical to TRBD1. This CDR3 comprises 16 residues. The V segment lost 1 base and the J segment 3 bases; nucleotides outside the gene matches: 5. Germline lookup yields CDR1 SGHTA and CDR2 FQGNSA. The CDR3 DNA sequence: TGTGCCAGCAGCTTAGGGGGACAGGTTGGTGGAAACACCATATATTTT. It is translated as CASSLGGQVGGNTIYF.